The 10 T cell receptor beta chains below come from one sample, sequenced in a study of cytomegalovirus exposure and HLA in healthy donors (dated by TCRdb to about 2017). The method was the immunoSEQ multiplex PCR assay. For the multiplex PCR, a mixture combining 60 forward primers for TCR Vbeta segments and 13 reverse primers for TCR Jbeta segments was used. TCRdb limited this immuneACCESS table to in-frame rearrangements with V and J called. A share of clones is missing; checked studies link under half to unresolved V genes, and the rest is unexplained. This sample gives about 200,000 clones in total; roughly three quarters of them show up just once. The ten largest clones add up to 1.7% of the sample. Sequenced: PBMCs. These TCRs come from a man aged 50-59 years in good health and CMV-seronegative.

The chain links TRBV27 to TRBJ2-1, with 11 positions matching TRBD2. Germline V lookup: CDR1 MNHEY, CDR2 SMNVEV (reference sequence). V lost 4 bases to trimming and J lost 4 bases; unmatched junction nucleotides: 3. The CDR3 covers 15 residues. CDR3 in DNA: TGTGCCAGCAGTTCCTGGACTAGCGGGTACAATGAGCAGTTCTTC. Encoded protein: CASSSWTSGYNEQFF.

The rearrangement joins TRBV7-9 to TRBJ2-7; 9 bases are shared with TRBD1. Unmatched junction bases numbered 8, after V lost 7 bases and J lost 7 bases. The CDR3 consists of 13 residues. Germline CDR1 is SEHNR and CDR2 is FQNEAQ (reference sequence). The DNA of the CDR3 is TGTGCCAGCACACCGACAGGGGGTCTGGAGCAGTACTTC. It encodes CASTPTGGLEQYF.

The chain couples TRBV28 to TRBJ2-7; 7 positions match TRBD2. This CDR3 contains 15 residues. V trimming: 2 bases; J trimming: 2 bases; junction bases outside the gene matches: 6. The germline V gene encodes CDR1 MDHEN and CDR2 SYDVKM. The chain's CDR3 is CASSLGGGTTYEQYF. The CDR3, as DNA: TGTGCCAGCAGTTTAGGCGGGGGAACCACCTACGAGCAGTACTTC. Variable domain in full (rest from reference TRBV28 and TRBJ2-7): DVKVTQSSRYLVKRTGEKVFLECVQDMDHENMFWYRQDPGLGLRLIYFSYDVKMKEKGDIPEGYSVSREKKERFSLILESASTNQTSMYLCASSLGGGTTYEQYFGPGTRLTVT.

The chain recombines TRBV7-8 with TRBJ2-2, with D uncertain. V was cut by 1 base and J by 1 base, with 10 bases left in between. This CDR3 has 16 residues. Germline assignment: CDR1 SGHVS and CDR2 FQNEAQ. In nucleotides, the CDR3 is TGTGCCAGCAGCTTAGTGTTTGTCGGGAACACCGGGGAGCTGTTTTTT. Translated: CASSLVFVGNTGELFF.

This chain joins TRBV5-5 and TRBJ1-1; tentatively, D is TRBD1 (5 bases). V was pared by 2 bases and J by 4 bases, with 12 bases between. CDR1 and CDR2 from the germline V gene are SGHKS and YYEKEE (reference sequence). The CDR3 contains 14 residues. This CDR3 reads CASSFGQGSTEAFF. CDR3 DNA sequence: TGTGCCAGCAGCTTCGGTCAGGGTAGCACTGAAGCTTTCTTT.

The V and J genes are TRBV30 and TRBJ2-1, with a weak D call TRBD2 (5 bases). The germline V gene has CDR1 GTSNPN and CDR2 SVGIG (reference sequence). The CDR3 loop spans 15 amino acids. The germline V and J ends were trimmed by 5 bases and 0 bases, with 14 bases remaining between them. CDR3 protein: CAWCQLAGSYNEQFF. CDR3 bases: TGTGCCTGGTGCCAGCTAGCTGGCTCCTACAATGAGCAGTTCTTC.

The CDR3 loop reads CASSSGGFDSYEQYF. The DNA of the CDR3 is TGTGCCAGCAGTTCGGGGGGTTTTGATAGTTACGAGCAGTACTTC. The chain has TRBV28 and TRBJ2-7; 7 bases map to TRBD2. CDR1 and CDR2 from the germline V gene are MDHEN and SYDVKM. CDR3 length equals 15 residues. V lost 4 bases, J lost 4 bases, and 10 bases stayed unmatched.

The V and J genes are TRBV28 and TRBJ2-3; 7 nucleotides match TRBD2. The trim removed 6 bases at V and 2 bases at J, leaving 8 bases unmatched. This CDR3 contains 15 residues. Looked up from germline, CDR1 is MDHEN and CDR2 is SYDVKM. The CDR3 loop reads CASSPPGRATDTQYF. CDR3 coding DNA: TGTGCCAGCAGCCCACCTGGGAGGGCCACAGATACGCAGTATTTT.

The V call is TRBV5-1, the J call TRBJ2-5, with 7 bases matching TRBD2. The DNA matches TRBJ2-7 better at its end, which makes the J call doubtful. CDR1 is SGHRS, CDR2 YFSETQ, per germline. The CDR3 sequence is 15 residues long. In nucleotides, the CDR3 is TGCGCCAGCAGCTTTGGCGGGACTAAGTCCTACGAGCAGTACTTC. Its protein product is CASSFGGTKSYEQYF.

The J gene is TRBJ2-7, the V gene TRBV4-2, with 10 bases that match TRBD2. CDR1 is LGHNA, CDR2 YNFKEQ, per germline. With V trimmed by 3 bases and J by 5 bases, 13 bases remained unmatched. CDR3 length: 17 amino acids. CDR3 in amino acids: CASSHSLNGLAEHEQYF. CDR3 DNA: TGTGCCAGCAGCCATTCCCTAAACGGACTAGCGGAGCACGAGCAGTACTTC.